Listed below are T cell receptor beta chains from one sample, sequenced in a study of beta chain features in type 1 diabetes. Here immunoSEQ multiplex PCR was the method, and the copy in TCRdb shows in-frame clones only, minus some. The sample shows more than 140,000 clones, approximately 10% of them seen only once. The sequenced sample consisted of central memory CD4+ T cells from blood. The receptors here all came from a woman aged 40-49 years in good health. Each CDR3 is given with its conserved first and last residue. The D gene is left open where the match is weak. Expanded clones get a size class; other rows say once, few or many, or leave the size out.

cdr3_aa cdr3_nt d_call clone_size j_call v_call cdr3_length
CASSPGTGSITDTQYF TGTGCCAGCAGCCCTGGGACAGGGTCGATCACAGATACGCAGTATTTT TRBD1 many TRBJ2-3 TRBV16 16
CASSEDRGAGYTF TGTGCCAGCAGTGAGGACAGGGGTGCTGGCTACACCTTC TRBD1 NA TRBJ1-2 TRBV2 13
CASSPRDRPYEQYF TGTGCCAGCAGTCCGCGGGACAGACCCTACGAGCAGTACTTC NA few TRBJ2-7 TRBV5-6 14
CASTPQQDYTF TGTGCCAGCACCCCCCAACAGGACTACACCTTC NA many TRBJ1-2 TRBV7-2 11
CASSSRTGIGYTF TGCGCCAGCAGCTCTCGGACAGGGATCGGCTACACCTTC TRBD1 NA TRBJ1-2 TRBV4-1 13
CASRGNKQGRYYEQYF TGTGCCAGCAGGGGAAACAAACAGGGGCGCTACTACGAGCAGTACTTC TRBD1 few TRBJ2-7 TRBV2 16
CASTSSRGSYEQYF TGCGCCAGCACTTCATCCCGGGGGTCCTACGAGCAGTACTTC NA many TRBJ2-7 TRBV23-1 14
CASSVTGGQGEKLFF TGTGCCAGCAGCGTGACAGGGGGCCAGGGTGAAAAACTGTTTTTT TRBD1 few TRBJ1-4 TRBV11-2 15
CASSLRQGGWNEQYF TGTGCCAGTAGCCTTAGACAGGGAGGTTGGAACGAGCAGTACTTC NA NA TRBJ2-7 TRBV6-1 15
CASSYGTDYNEQFF TGTGCCAGCAGTTATGGGACAGATTACAATGAGCAGTTCTTC TRBD1 NA TRBJ2-1 TRBV6-5 14
CASSIGQAYLLAKNIQYF TGTGCCAGTAGTATAGGACAGGCTTATCTTCTAGCCAAAAACATTCAGTACTTC NA few TRBJ2-4 TRBV19 18
CASSVGGAGNTEAFF TGCGCCAGCAGCGTAGGAGGGGCTGGGAACACTGAAGCTTTCTTT NA few TRBJ1-1 TRBV5-1 15
CASSDGTLMGYGYTF TGTGCCAGCAGCGACGGGACTCTTATGGGCTATGGCTACACCTTC NA NA TRBJ1-2 TRBV9 15
CASSLLLSGQGNNEQFF TGTGCCAGCAGCTTGCTTTTATCGGGACAGGGCAACAATGAGCAGTTCTTC TRBD1 NA TRBJ2-1 TRBV7-2 17
CASSLDSGTYNEQFF TGTGCCAGCAGCTTAGACAGCGGGACTTACAATGAGCAGTTCTTC TRBD2 many TRBJ2-1 TRBV11-3 15
CASSGPGTGAGYTF TGTGCCAGCAGCGGTCCCGGGACAGGGGCTGGCTACACCTTC TRBD1 many TRBJ1-2 TRBV7-9 14
CASSEGGAGANVLTF TGTGCCAGCAGTGAGGGAGGGGCTGGGGCCAACGTCCTGACTTTC TRBD2 few TRBJ2-6 TRBV6-1 15
CASSLGTGVTDTQYF TGCGCCAGCAGCCTCGGGACAGGGGTCACAGATACGCAGTATTTT TRBD1 NA TRBJ2-3 TRBV5-1 15
CASGVVYGQDEQYF TGCGCCAGCGGGGTCGTTTACGGACAGGACGAGCAGTACTTC TRBD1 NA TRBJ2-7 TRBV5-1 14
CASSLGASSGFSYEQYF TGCGCCAGCAGCTTGGGGGCGAGTAGCGGATTCTCCTACGAGCAGTACTTC NA few TRBJ2-7 TRBV5-1 17
CASSLGSGSTGYTF TGCGCCAGCAGCTTGGGATCCGGGTCGACGGGCTACACCTTC NA NA TRBJ1-2 TRBV5-1 14
CASRRQTDTEAFF TGTGCCAGCAGACGACAGACTGACACTGAAGCTTTCTTT NA NA TRBJ1-1 TRBV2 13
CASSLAGPQETQYF TGTGCCAGCAGCTTGGCGGGACCTCAAGAGACCCAGTACTTC NA many TRBJ2-5 TRBV7-9 14
CASSPDPRGRSEAFF TGCGCCAGCAGCCCCGACCCCAGGGGTCGATCTGAAGCTTTCTTT NA NA TRBJ1-1 TRBV4-3 15
CASSPVPNTEAFF TGCGCCAGCAGCCCCGTCCCGAACACTGAAGCTTTCTTT NA few TRBJ1-1 TRBV5-1 13
CASSYRFSYNEQFF TGTGCCAGCAGCTACAGGTTCTCCTACAATGAGCAGTTCTTC NA NA TRBJ2-1 TRBV7-2 14
CASSSLGGTEQYF TGTGCCAGCAGCAGCCTAGGTGGGACTGAGCAGTACTTC NA many TRBJ2-7 TRBV7-7 13
CASRDTGGRINTEAFF TGCGCCAGCAGAGATACAGGGGGGCGCATAAACACTGAAGCTTTCTTT TRBD1 NA TRBJ1-1 TRBV4-1 16
CASSFRDKETQYF TGTGCCAGCAGCTTCCGGGACAAAGAGACCCAGTACTTC NA NA TRBJ2-5 TRBV5-4 13
CASRLQGMSGYEQYF TGTGCCAGCAGACTACAGGGTATGAGTGGCTACGAGCAGTACTTC NA few TRBJ2-7 TRBV5-5 15
CASGGQGATNIQYF TGTGCCAGCGGCGGACAGGGGGCGACAAACATTCAGTACTTC TRBD1 NA TRBJ2-4 TRBV2 14
CASSLGEGGTEAFF TGTGCCAGTAGTTTGGGGGAAGGGGGCACTGAAGCTTTCTTT NA NA TRBJ1-1 TRBV19 14
CASSPAQGVLSYGYTF TGTGCCAGCAGCCCTGCTCAGGGGGTGTTGAGCTATGGCTACACCTTC TRBD1 NA TRBJ1-2 TRBV2 16
CASSLEASGRGETQYF TGTGCCAGCAGCTTAGAGGCCTCAGGGAGGGGAGAGACCCAGTACTTC TRBD2 few TRBJ2-5 TRBV7-8 16
CASSQDLGGWGNQPQHF TGCGCCAGCAGCCAAGATTTAGGGGGATGGGGCAATCAGCCCCAGCATTTT NA NA TRBJ1-5 TRBV4-3 17